The rows below give T cell receptor beta chains drawn from one sample of a study of regulatory T cells in long-lasting Graves disease. In TCRdb, the multiplex PCR reads were re-called with MiXCR into one record per CDR3 protein. The sample has 400,000 to 550,000 distinct CDR3 sequences, about 15% seen once. Separately, the same data were catalogued under a study of T cells in Graves' hyperthyroidism and ophthalmopathy.

The sample here was peripheral blood mononuclear cells (PBMCs), taken at new diagnosis, from a patient treated with antithyroid drugs. The receptors derive from a woman in her 30s with Graves disease. Each CDR3 is given with its conserved first and last residue. The D gene is left open where the match is weak. Not all rows give a size; the values are once, few, many and, for expanded clones, a class.

clone_size: many; d_call: TRBD1; j_call: TRBJ2-7; v_call: TRBV28; cdr3_nt: TGTGCCAGCAGAGCGACAGGGTCTGTCTACGAGCAGTACTTC; cdr3_aa: CASRATGSVYEQYF
clone_size: few; d_call: NA; j_call: TRBJ1-5; v_call: TRBV4-1; cdr3_nt: TGCGCCAGCAGCCCTCCACTTAATCAGCCCCAGCATTTT; cdr3_aa: CASSPPLNQPQHF
clone_size: many; d_call: TRBD1; j_call: TRBJ2-3; v_call: TRBV28; cdr3_nt: TGTGCCAGCAGTTTTGAGACAGGGGTAGGAGATACGCAGTATTTT; cdr3_aa: CASSFETGVGDTQYF
clone_size: few; d_call: TRBD2; j_call: TRBJ2-2; v_call: TRBV27; cdr3_nt: TGTGCCAGCAGTTTCCTCGGACTAGCGGGAACCGGGGAGCTGTTTTTT; cdr3_aa: CASSFLGLAGTGELFF
clone_size: NA; d_call: NA; j_call: TRBJ1-2; v_call: TRBV20-1; cdr3_nt: TGCAGTGCTCGGGAAACAGGGAGCACCGGCTCCTACACCTTC; cdr3_aa: CSARETGSTGSYTF
clone_size: many; d_call: NA; j_call: TRBJ1-2; v_call: TRBV6-1; cdr3_nt: TGTGCCAGCAGCTTAAGAAGGACCGAAAACTATGGCTACACCTTC; cdr3_aa: CASSLRRTENYGYTF
clone_size: NA; d_call: TRBD1; j_call: TRBJ2-2; v_call: TRBV7-3; cdr3_nt: TGTGCCAGCAGCGTGGGGGACAGCCCTGGGCCCGGGGAGCTGTTTTTT; cdr3_aa: CASSVGDSPGPGELFF
clone_size: many; d_call: NA; j_call: TRBJ2-7; v_call: TRBV7-2; cdr3_nt: TGTGCCAGCAGCCCTCATCACGAGCAGTACTTC; cdr3_aa: CASSPHHEQYF
clone_size: many; d_call: TRBD2; j_call: TRBJ2-5; v_call: TRBV18; cdr3_nt: TGTGCCAGCTCACCCAGACCGGGACTAGCGGGTCTTCCCCAGTACTTC; cdr3_aa: CASSPRPGLAGLPQYF
clone_size: many; d_call: TRBD1; j_call: TRBJ1-2; v_call: TRBV27; cdr3_nt: TGTGCCAGCAGTAAGGCGTGGGGACAGGGCCATGGCTACACCTTC; cdr3_aa: CASSKAWGQGHGYTF
clone_size: many; d_call: TRBD2; j_call: TRBJ2-1; v_call: TRBV24-1; cdr3_nt: TGTGCCACCAGTGATTTGCGTACCCGGGAGGCGTCCTACAATGAGCAGTTCTTC; cdr3_aa: CATSDLRTREASYNEQFF
clone_size: many; d_call: NA; j_call: TRBJ2-7; v_call: TRBV13; cdr3_nt: TGTGCCAGCAGCTTATTTCAGGGCAGGGGATCCTACGAGCAGTACTTC; cdr3_aa: CASSLFQGRGSYEQYF
clone_size: few; d_call: NA; j_call: TRBJ1-4; v_call: TRBV7-9; cdr3_nt: TGTGCCAGCAGGTCAGGGTCGGCGGAAAAACTGTTTTTT; cdr3_aa: CASRSGSAEKLFF
clone_size: many; d_call: NA; j_call: TRBJ1-3; v_call: TRBV12-3/TRBV12-4; cdr3_nt: TGTGCCAGCAGTTTAGGGACAGCTGGAAACACCATATATTTT; cdr3_aa: CASSLGTAGNTIYF
clone_size: once; d_call: NA; j_call: TRBJ1-1; v_call: TRBV20-1; cdr3_nt: TGCAGTGCTAGACCAGGACCCAACACTGAAGCTTTCTTT; cdr3_aa: CSARPGPNTEAFF
clone_size: NA; d_call: NA; j_call: TRBJ1-1; v_call: TRBV11-2; cdr3_nt: TGTGCCAGCAGCCTTCCGGGGGTAACTGAAGCTTTCTTT; cdr3_aa: CASSLPGVTEAFF
clone_size: few; d_call: NA; j_call: TRBJ1-1; v_call: TRBV20-1; cdr3_nt: TGCAGTGCCGGGAGGAGTCCCGGGGGCAGGACTGAAGCTTTCTTT; cdr3_aa: CSAGRSPGGRTEAFF
clone_size: many; d_call: NA; j_call: TRBJ2-2; v_call: TRBV12-3/TRBV12-4; cdr3_nt: TGTGCCAGCAGTTTTTCAGAGGGCGGGGAGCTGTTTTTT; cdr3_aa: CASSFSEGGELFF
clone_size: few; d_call: TRBD2; j_call: TRBJ2-7; v_call: TRBV9; cdr3_nt: TGTGCCAGCAGCGTAGCTCTAGCGGGAGTGGGTGAGCAGTACTTC; cdr3_aa: CASSVALAGVGEQYF
clone_size: few; d_call: NA; j_call: TRBJ1-4; v_call: TRBV5-1; cdr3_nt: TGCGCCAGCAGGCCCTCCGGGAGGAATGAAAAACTGTTTTTT; cdr3_aa: CASRPSGRNEKLFF
clone_size: NA; d_call: TRBD1; j_call: TRBJ2-7; v_call: TRBV19; cdr3_nt: TGTGCCAGTAGTAAGAGGGACAGCTCCTACGAGCAGTACTTC; cdr3_aa: CASSKRDSSYEQYF
clone_size: NA; d_call: TRBD1; j_call: TRBJ2-7; v_call: TRBV5-1; cdr3_nt: TGCGCCAGCAGCCGCGCGGGACAGGGCTCCTACGAGCAGTACTTC; cdr3_aa: CASSRAGQGSYEQYF
clone_size: many; d_call: TRBD1; j_call: TRBJ1-2; v_call: TRBV27; cdr3_nt: TGTGCCAGCCGGATGAGGGGGCAGGATGGCTACACCTTC; cdr3_aa: CASRMRGQDGYTF
clone_size: many; d_call: NA; j_call: TRBJ2-1; v_call: TRBV20-1; cdr3_nt: TGCAGTGCTAGACCAAACCAAGGACAGTTGGGTGAGCAGTTCTTC; cdr3_aa: CSARPNQGQLGEQFF
clone_size: NA; d_call: NA; j_call: TRBJ2-1; v_call: TRBV29-1; cdr3_nt: TGCAGCGTCGGACGGCGTAGGGATGAGCAGTTCTTC; cdr3_aa: CSVGRRRDEQFF
clone_size: many; d_call: NA; j_call: TRBJ2-3; v_call: TRBV5-1; cdr3_nt: TGCGCCAGCAGGCCGCGGATTAGCACAGATACGCAGTATTTT; cdr3_aa: CASRPRISTDTQYF
clone_size: once; d_call: NA; j_call: TRBJ2-5; v_call: TRBV10-3; cdr3_nt: TGTGCCAGCAGTGTCGGGGAACAAGAGACCCAGCACTTC; cdr3_aa: CASSVGEQETQHF
clone_size: many; d_call: TRBD1; j_call: TRBJ1-1; v_call: TRBV18; cdr3_nt: TGTGCCAGCTCACTACCGCAGGGGGCAGACACTGAAGCTTTCTTT; cdr3_aa: CASSLPQGADTEAFF
clone_size: many; d_call: TRBD2; j_call: TRBJ2-1; v_call: TRBV9; cdr3_nt: TGTGCCAGCAGCGTAGGGCAGCGGGAGTTCCGCCTTTCGGGGCAGTTCTTC; cdr3_aa: CASSVGQREFRLSGQFF
clone_size: NA; d_call: NA; j_call: TRBJ1-2; v_call: TRBV10-3; cdr3_nt: TGTGCCATCACCGGGTCGGCTCGGAAAGGCTACACCTTC; cdr3_aa: CAITGSARKGYTF
clone_size: NA; d_call: TRBD2; j_call: TRBJ2-1; v_call: TRBV5-5; cdr3_nt: TGTGCCAGCAGCTTGGCCCGGTGGACTAGCGGGAGGGACAATGAGCAGTTCTTC; cdr3_aa: CASSLARWTSGRDNEQFF
clone_size: many; d_call: NA; j_call: TRBJ1-1; v_call: TRBV20-1; cdr3_nt: TGCAGTGCGGACCAAGCCAGGACTAGTGATACTGAAGCTTTCTTT; cdr3_aa: CSADQARTSDTEAFF
clone_size: many; d_call: NA; j_call: TRBJ1-2; v_call: TRBV28; cdr3_nt: TGTGCCAGCAGTCAAATGGCCGGGCCGGCCCGGGGCTACACCTTC; cdr3_aa: CASSQMAGPARGYTF
clone_size: few; d_call: TRBD2; j_call: TRBJ2-1; v_call: TRBV15; cdr3_nt: TGTGCCACCAGCAGAGATCTCGGGACTAGTAGGACCAATGAGCAGTTCTTC; cdr3_aa: CATSRDLGTSRTNEQFF
clone_size: NA; d_call: NA; j_call: TRBJ1-6; v_call: TRBV28; cdr3_nt: TGTGCCAGCAGGTCCTATAATTCACCCCTCCACTTT; cdr3_aa: CASRSYNSPLHF
clone_size: many; d_call: NA; j_call: TRBJ2-1; v_call: TRBV27; cdr3_nt: TGTGCCAGCAGTTCCTTTTCAAGGCGGGGGCCCCATAAGCAGTTCTTC; cdr3_aa: CASSSFSRRGPHKQFF
clone_size: many; d_call: NA; j_call: TRBJ1-1; v_call: TRBV29-1; cdr3_nt: TGCAGCGTTTATAAGGTCCAAGCTGAAGCTTTCTTT; cdr3_aa: CSVYKVQAEAFF
clone_size: many; d_call: TRBD2; j_call: TRBJ2-3; v_call: TRBV10-1; cdr3_nt: TGCGCCAGCAGTGGAACTAGCGGGAGTGGCACAGATACGCAGTATTTT; cdr3_aa: CASSGTSGSGTDTQYF
clone_size: NA; d_call: NA; j_call: TRBJ1-3; v_call: TRBV28; cdr3_nt: TGTGCCAGCAGCTATCCTAGGGGCTCTGGAAACACCATATATTTT; cdr3_aa: CASSYPRGSGNTIYF
clone_size: many; d_call: TRBD1; j_call: TRBJ2-2; v_call: TRBV7-2; cdr3_nt: TGTGCCAGCAGCTTCGGGACAGGGAGCACCGGGGAGCTGTTTTTT; cdr3_aa: CASSFGTGSTGELFF
clone_size: NA; d_call: NA; j_call: TRBJ2-2; v_call: TRBV7-9; cdr3_nt: TGTGCCAGCAGCAAGGGGGCTAGCGCCCACACCGGGGAGCCGTTTTTT; cdr3_aa: CASSKGASAHTGEPFF
clone_size: many; d_call: NA; j_call: TRBJ2-3; v_call: TRBV20-1; cdr3_nt: TGCAGTGCCCACAGGGCCAGCACAGATACGCAGTATTTT; cdr3_aa: CSAHRASTDTQYF
clone_size: NA; d_call: NA; j_call: TRBJ1-1; v_call: TRBV19; cdr3_nt: TGTGCCAGTAGTATCAACAGGGAAAGGGAGAACACTGAAGCTTTCTTT; cdr3_aa: CASSINRERENTEAFF
clone_size: many; d_call: NA; j_call: TRBJ1-3; v_call: TRBV5-6; cdr3_nt: TGTGCCAGCAGCTTGGATGAGAAGATTGTTGGAAACACCATATATTTT; cdr3_aa: CASSLDEKIVGNTIYF
clone_size: few; d_call: NA; j_call: TRBJ2-3; v_call: TRBV5-4; cdr3_nt: TGTGCCAGCAGCCAGGATCGGGACGGCACAGATACGCAGTATTTT; cdr3_aa: CASSQDRDGTDTQYF
clone_size: many; d_call: TRBD2; j_call: TRBJ2-7; v_call: TRBV6-1; cdr3_nt: TGTGCCAGCATCCCAAACGAGGGACTAGCCTACGAGCAGTACTTC; cdr3_aa: CASIPNEGLAYEQYF
clone_size: few; d_call: TRBD1; j_call: TRBJ1-5; v_call: TRBV20-1; cdr3_nt: TGCAGTGCTAGAGAGGACAGGGATTATAGCAATCAGCCCCAGCATTTT; cdr3_aa: CSAREDRDYSNQPQHF
clone_size: few; d_call: NA; j_call: TRBJ1-1; v_call: TRBV28; cdr3_nt: TGTGCCAGCAGTGGACTCAGCCGGAACACTGAAGCTTTCTTT; cdr3_aa: CASSGLSRNTEAFF
clone_size: many; d_call: TRBD2; j_call: TRBJ2-1; v_call: TRBV12-3/TRBV12-4; cdr3_nt: TGTGCCAGCAGTACTTATAGCGGGACCCTTAGCAGTGAGCAGTTCTTC; cdr3_aa: CASSTYSGTLSSEQFF
clone_size: many; d_call: NA; j_call: TRBJ1-2; v_call: TRBV11-2; cdr3_nt: TGTGCCAGCAGCTTAGGAATGGGGGAAACTAACTATGGCTACACCTTC; cdr3_aa: CASSLGMGETNYGYTF
clone_size: few; d_call: NA; j_call: TRBJ1-5; v_call: TRBV11-2; cdr3_nt: TGTGCCAGCAGCTCCGACGAGAAGCCCCAGCATTTT; cdr3_aa: CASSSDEKPQHF
clone_size: many; d_call: NA; j_call: TRBJ2-3; v_call: TRBV29-1; cdr3_nt: TGCAGCGTTCCCCTCAGACCGGGAGTGAGCGCAGATACGCAGTATTTT; cdr3_aa: CSVPLRPGVSADTQYF